Below, 3 T cell receptor beta chains from the same sample are listed, as sequenced in a study of T cell changes during pregnancy in multiple sclerosis. TCRdb's copy holds only in-frame clones and misses some; the assay was immunoSEQ multiplex PCR. Here the sample spans roughly 90,000 clones, 80% to 95% being singletons. The specimen comprised peripheral blood, sampled in the first trimester of pregnancy. These receptors all come from a female donor in good health, enrolled as a control in a pregnancy study.

The chain carries TRBV27 and TRBJ2-2; 8 bases align to TRBD2. This CDR3 has 14 residues. Trimming at V came to 10 bases and at J to 2 bases, leaving 6 bases not matched to a gene. Looked up from germline, CDR1 is MNHEY and CDR2 is SMNVEV (reference sequence). This chain's CDR3 is CATRAGDNTGELFF. CDR3 coding DNA: TGTGCCACCCGAGCGGGGGATAACACCGGGGAGCTGTTTTTT.

The gene calls are TRBV6-6 and TRBJ1-5; TRBD1 agrees at 10 bases. V lost 5 bases and J lost 5; bases outside the gene matches: 9. This CDR3 region has 16 residues. Germline V gene lookup returns CDR1 MNHNY and CDR2 SVGAGI (reference sequence). The CDR3 DNA is TGTGCCAGCAGTCCCACTCCGGGACAGGGGTATCAGCCCCAGCATTTT. It yields the protein CASSPTPGQGYQPQHF.

The rearrangement joins TRBV19 to TRBJ1-4, with 9 bases lining up with TRBD1. With 2 bases clipped from V and 5 bases from J, the junction kept 15 bases outside the gene matches. The CDR3 has 19 amino acids. Looked up from germline, CDR1 is LNHDA and CDR2 is SQIVND (reference sequence). The CDR3 nucleotides are TGTGCCAGTAGTATAACTCTCCAACCCCACGGACAGGGGAATGAAAAACTGTTTTTT. As protein: CASSITLQPHGQGNEKLFF.